The next 22 T cell receptor beta chains were all read from a single sample in a study of blood T cell repertoires in COVID-19 (TCRdb year 2020). The library was generated by the immunoSEQ multiplex PCR assay. What TCRdb holds here is the immuneACCESS table cut down to in-frame rearrangements. Part of the clones is not present; checked against another copy, under half of the missing clones reflect an unresolved V gene, and the others are unexplained. In all, the sample holds approximately 300,000 clones, and 70% to 90% of those were seen once. The ten largest clones represent approximately 5% of the sample. Sequencing used PBMCs or T cells enriched from blood (not recorded which). The receptors originated from a woman aged 25 to 45 who had recovered from COVID-19.

V gene TRBV10-2 combines with J gene TRBJ1-1; D is unresolved. The CDR3 has 14 amino acids. Germline CDR1 reads WSHSY; CDR2 reads SAAADI. V shed 3 bases and J shed 6 bases, with 14 bases lying between them. In DNA form, the CDR3 reads TGCGCCAGCAGTGACTTACTCGGGGAGTCTGAAGCTTTCTTT. Protein sequence: CASSDLLGESEAFF.

The gene calls are TRBV5-5 and TRBJ1-2, with 10 nucleotides matching TRBD1. Losses at the gene ends were 3 bases for V and 5 bases for J; bases not matched to a gene: 7. This CDR3 contains 15 residues. Germline V gene lookup returns CDR1 SGHKS and CDR2 YYEKEE (reference sequence). The CDR3 loop reads CASSSRQGAGYGYTF. The CDR3 DNA sequence: TGTGCCAGCAGCTCAAGACAGGGGGCTGGGTATGGCTACACCTTC. Based on the CDR3 plus reference TRBV5-5 and TRBJ1-2, the full variable domain is DAGVTQSPTHLIKTRGQQVTLRCSPISGHKSVSWYQQVLGQGPQFIFQYYEKEERGRGNFPDRFSARQFPNYSSELNVNALLLGDSALYLCASSSRQGAGYGYTFGSGTRLTVV.

This chain links TRBV19 with TRBJ1-1; 7 bases fit TRBD1. Unmatched junction bases numbered 8, after V lost 6 bases and J lost 1 base. Germline V gene data show CDR1 as LNHDA and CDR2 as SQIVND (reference sequence). The CDR3 is made up of 15 amino acids. In DNA form, the CDR3 reads TGTGCCAGTAGAGCACAGGGGAATGGGAACACTGAAGCTTTCTTT. Its protein product is CASRAQGNGNTEAFF.

The chain recombines TRBV4-1 with TRBJ1-1; 8 bases line up with TRBD1. Germline CDR1 and CDR2: MGHRA and YSYEKL. The length of the CDR3 is 14 residues. V shed 6 bases and J 5 bases; nucleotides not matched to a gene: 8. The CDR3 DNA is TGCGCCAGCAGTCCCGGACAGGGTTCGACTGAAGCTTTCTTT. This gives the protein CASSPGQGSTEAFF.

The chain joins TRBV5-8 to TRBJ2-2; tentative D call: TRBD2 (5 bases). Trimming removed 5 bases at V and 5 bases at J, with 22 bases between. The CDR3 spans 17 residues. Germline V lookup: CDR1 SGHTS, CDR2 YDEGEE. CDR3 sequence (DNA): TGTGCCAGCAGACGCGGACGAGGGATGGCTTTGACCGGGGAGCTGTTTTTT. Translation gives CASRRGRGMALTGELFF.

The genes are TRBV6-5 and TRBJ1-5, with no clear D. Germline V gene lookup returns CDR1 MNHEY and CDR2 SVGAGI. V was trimmed by 5 bases and J by 2 bases, leaving 10 bases between them. CDR3 length equals 14 residues. The chain's CDR3 is CASSPQHGNQPQHF. CDR3 bases: TGTGCCAGCAGTCCACAACACGGCAATCAGCCCCAGCATTTT.

The CDR3, as DNA: TGTGCCAGCAGCCTCATGAACACTGAAGCTTTCTTT. Its translation: CASSLMNTEAFF. The genes are TRBV6-2 or TRBV6-3 and TRBJ1-1; no clear D gene. Germline loops: CDR1 MNHEY, CDR2 SVGEGT. The CDR3 runs to 12 residues. Trimming shortened V by 6 bases and J by 0 bases, and 5 bases separated the two germline ends.

V is TRBV27 and J is TRBJ1-5; D call uncertain. Germline V gene sequence: CDR1 MNHEY, CDR2 SMNVEV (reference sequence). Trimming stripped 0 bases from V and 2 bases from J, with 14 bases between. The CDR3 extends over 17 amino acids. CDR3 in amino acids: CASSLSRGLFGNQPQHF. CDR3 bases: TGTGCCAGCAGTTTATCACGAGGGCTTTTCGGCAATCAGCCCCAGCATTTT.

This clone was picked up one time. This CDR3 reads CASSQDRLYSYEQYF. CDR3 coding DNA: TGTGCCAGCAGCCAAGATCGGTTATACTCCTACGAGCAGTACTTC. The chain couples TRBV3-1 (or the pseudogene TRBV3-2) to TRBJ2-7; D is uncertain. The CDR3 sequence is 15 residues long. The V and J ends lost 0 bases and 0 bases respectively, with 9 bases between them. CDR1 is LGHDT and CDR2 is YNNKEL in the germline V gene (reference sequence).

The rearrangement links TRBV11-2 to TRBJ2-7; no firm D call. CDR3 length: 11 amino acids. Trimming took 4 bases from V and 3 from J, leaving 4 bases between them. Per germline, CDR1 SGHAT and CDR2 FQNNGV. The CDR3 DNA reads as TGTGCCAGCAGCTACAACTACGAGCAGTACTTC. Translating it yields CASSYNYEQYF.

The chain uses TRBV3-1 (or the pseudogene TRBV3-2) and TRBJ1-5; 8 bases are shared with TRBD1. The CDR3 extends over 15 amino acids. Losses at the gene ends were 2 bases for V and 6 bases for J; bases not matched to a gene: 6. CDR1 LGHDT and CDR2 YNNKEL come from the germline V gene (reference sequence). This CDR3 is CASSQFTGGSQPQHF. The CDR3 DNA is TGTGCCAGCAGCCAATTTACAGGGGGAAGTCAGCCCCAGCATTTT.

The gene calls are TRBV19 and TRBJ1-5; D ambiguous. Germline V gene lookup returns CDR1 LNHDA and CDR2 SQIVND (reference sequence). V lost 4 bases and J lost 4, with 14 bases in between. This CDR3 spans 15 amino acids. This CDR3 reads CASSTPGRTNQPQHF. The CDR3 nucleotides read TGTGCCAGTAGTACCCCGGGCAGGACTAATCAGCCCCAGCATTTT.

The chain joins TRBV7-2 to TRBJ2-5; 10 nucleotides line up with TRBD2. CDR3 length equals 17 residues. Germline CDR1 is SGHTA and CDR2 is FQGNSA. V was clipped by 5 bases and J by 5 bases; unmatched bases: 14. The CDR3 bases are TGTGCCAGCAGCGCCGCAGCGGGGGGGCCCAGGGGGGAGACCCAGTACTTC. Translation gives CASSAAAGGPRGETQYF.

V is TRBV25-1 and J is TRBJ2-2, with D uncertain. The CDR3 extends over 11 amino acids. The germline gives CDR1 MGHDK, CDR2 SYGVNS. Trimming removed 4 bases from V and 7 bases from J, with 4 bases in between. CDR3 nucleotides: TGTGCCAGCAGTGCCATCGGGGAGCTGTTTTTT. Its translation is CASSAIGELFF.

The chain uses TRBV5-4 and TRBJ1-6; possibly TRBD1 for D (6 bases). Per the germline V gene, CDR1 is SGHNT and CDR2 is YYREEE (reference sequence). The CDR3 sequence is 15 residues long. The V end lost 5 bases, the J end lost 2 bases, and 11 bases lay between the germline ends. CDR3 region: CASSLGGPYNSPLHF. The CDR3, as DNA: TGTGCCAGCAGTCTAGGGGGACCCTATAATTCACCCCTCCACTTT.

This rearrangement joins TRBV2 to TRBJ1-2, with D possibly matching TRBD1 (6 bases). CDR3 length: 16 amino acids. V dropped 7 bases and J dropped 0 bases, with 18 bases sitting between them. Germline V gene lookup returns CDR1 SNHLY and CDR2 FYNNEI. The DNA of the CDR3 is TGTGCCAGCATTCCAAGACAGGCAGTTTCTAACTATGGCTACACCTTC. Protein sequence: CASIPRQAVSNYGYTF.

The J gene is TRBJ2-1, the V gene TRBV7-3, with D possibly being TRBD1 (7 bases). Germline values: CDR1 SGHTA, CDR2 FQGTGA. This CDR3 contains 14 residues. Trimming pared 2 bases from V and 8 bases from J, leaving 13 bases between. The CDR3 loop reads CASSLHVRGDEQFF. The CDR3 DNA sequence: TGTGCCAGCAGCTTACACGTCAGGGGGGATGAGCAGTTCTTC.

This chain connects TRBV7-2 to TRBJ2-3, with D maybe TRBD2 (5 bases). Germline V gene data show CDR1 as SGHTA and CDR2 as FQGNSA. Deletions cut 3 bases from V and 6 bases from J, with 22 bases between. This CDR3 has 17 amino acids. The CDR3 loop reads CASSFHDRGDMVDTQYF. The CDR3 DNA sequence: TGTGCCAGCAGCTTCCACGACCGGGGTGACATGGTCGATACGCAGTATTTT.

The chain has TRBV19 and TRBJ1-1; TRBD1 matches at 7 bases. V was pared by 7 bases and J by 4 bases, with 12 bases of the junction left unmatched. CDR1 and CDR2 (germline): LNHDA, SQIVND (reference sequence). The CDR3 extends over 15 amino acids. CDR3 sequence: CASTGSTGDGTEAFF. The CDR3 DNA follows: TGTGCCAGTACCGGATCCACAGGGGACGGCACTGAAGCTTTCTTT.

The V and J genes are TRBV27 and TRBJ2-5; the D gene is possibly TRBD1 (6 bases). V lost 5 bases and J lost 5, with 15 bases in between. CDR3 length equals 14 residues. The germline V gene encodes CDR1 MNHEY and CDR2 SMNVEV (reference sequence). The CDR3 spells CASSPARGGETQYF. In DNA, the CDR3 is TGTGCCAGCAGTCCAGCCAGGGGCGGGGAGACCCAGTACTTC.

This rearrangement joins TRBV11-1 to TRBJ2-1, with 7 bases fitting TRBD1. Germline V CDR1 and CDR2: SGHAT, FQDESV (reference sequence). The V and J ends lost 1 base and 9 bases, in that order; junction bases with no gene match: 9. This CDR3 has 15 residues. The DNA of the CDR3 is TGTGCCAGCAGCTTAGTGACAGGGAGCTTTGCTGAGCAGTTCTTC. The encoded protein is CASSLVTGSFAEQFF. The full variable domain, in which reference TRBV11-1 and TRBJ2-1 provide the parts outside the CDR3, is EAEVAQSPRYKITEKSQAVAFWCDPISGHATLYWYRQILGQGPELLVQFQDESVVDDSQLPKDRFSAERLKGVDSTLKIQPAELGDSAMYLCASSLVTGSFAEQFFGPGTRLTVL.

This rearrangement joins TRBV3-1 (or the pseudogene TRBV3-2) to TRBJ1-3; D is ambiguous. V gave up 4 bases and J gave up 2 bases, with 6 bases separating them. From germline, CDR1 is LGHDT and CDR2 YNNKEL (reference sequence). This CDR3 contains 13 residues. The CDR3 is CASSRSPGNTIYF. In DNA, the CDR3 is TGTGCCAGCAGCCGGAGTCCTGGAAACACCATATATTTT.